The text below deals with one T cell receptor (beta chain). This record belongs to a study of blood T cell repertoires in COVID-19. Overall study: Some COVID-19 samples were acute and others convalescent; all came from the United States, Italy and Spain. The cDNA or gDNA used as material had been derived from T cells, B-cell-depleted T cells, or PBMCs.

Followed over time, Seattle patients had been enrolled while infection was active. Authors' methods: Amplification of reference gene primers was used by the study to estimate nucleated cell counts. Some clones are missing from TCRdb's copy, which holds only in-frame ones; the method was immunoSEQ multiplex PCR. V and J calls and clone size follow that table, whereas D and trimming were derived from the DNA. The repertoire holds under 450,000 clones, 70% to 90% seen once, with under 2% in the top ten. This CDR3 region has 12 residues. V was trimmed by 7 bases and J by 6 bases, leaving 12 bases between them. CDR1 is SGHTA and CDR2 is FQGNSA in the germline V gene.

The clonotype comes from a woman aged 40 to 50 with COVID-19, enrolled during active disease. This chain connects TRBV7-2 to TRBJ2-5, with D possibly matching TRBD2 (5 bases). Sequenced sample: peripheral blood. The CDR3 loop is CASTSSLQTQYF. DNA of the CDR3: TGTGCCAGCACCTCTAGCCTACAGACCCAGTACTTC.